This entry describes one TCR beta chain. Its matching antigen is unknown. The table came from immunoSEQ multiplex PCR; TCRdb's copy has only in-frame clones and leaves some out. This table holds approximately 46,000 clones, around 70% found once. The sample belongs to a study of vaccination effects on CD4 cells after COVID-19. Across the whole study: Vaccination of participants consisted of two doses of either the BNT162b2 or mRNA-1273 vaccine. Study-wide points: New vaccine-induced clones were the main type among post-vaccine spike-reactive clones in convalescents.

V was clipped by 6 bases and J by 0 bases, with 15 bases between them. Per germline, CDR1 MNHEY and CDR2 SMNVEV (reference sequence). This CDR3 spans 17 amino acids. Investigators separated out CD4+ T cells once 10 days of culture had passed. Half the medium was swapped for IL-2 medium on days 3 and 7. The receptor was derived from a human donor who had a prior SARS-CoV-2 infection. V usage is TRBV27 and J usage is TRBJ1-6; D possibly corresponds to TRBD1 (5 bases). The specimen was CD4+ T cells from PBMCs cultured without peptide, collected before COVID-19 vaccination. In nucleotides, the CDR3 is TGTGCCAGCAGCCCATGGACAAGCAGCTCCTATAATTCACCCCTCCACTTT. Translating it yields CASSPWTSSSYNSPLHF.